One and the same sample provided the 5 T cell receptor beta chains below, sequenced in a study of T cell clonality in common variable immunodeficiency. These receptors lack a known antigen. Some clones are missing from TCRdb's copy, which holds only in-frame ones; the method was immunoSEQ multiplex PCR. The sample holds around 15,000 clones. Overall study results and limits: Common variable immunodeficiency TCR beta sequences reportedly had fewer deletions and N-nucleotide insertions.

The specimen was peripheral blood mononuclear cells. The source is a human donor with common variable immunodeficiency.

Concerning this clone itself: The read gets to within 3 residues of the CDR3 end, and the germline J gene fills in the rest. V is TRBV7-2 and J is TRBJ2-7; unclear D gene. V was shortened by 3 bases and J by 6 bases, with 15 bases between the two germline ends. The CDR3 extends over 14 amino acids. Germline V gene data show CDR1 as SGHTA and CDR2 as FQGNSA. Partial CDR3 DNA: TGTGCCAGCAGCTTCAGAGACGGGTCCCCCGAG. Its translation is CASSFRDGSPE. The full-length CDR3 reads as CASSFRDGSPEQYF.

In the case of this clone: The CDR3 goes on 3 residues after the read ends, and that part is filled in from the germline J gene. The chain joins TRBV30 to TRBJ2-5, with unresolved D. The CDR3 has 15 residues. Per germline, CDR1 GTSNPN and CDR2 SVGIG (reference sequence). V was pared by 0 bases and J by 1 base, with 12 bases between. CDR3 sequence: CAWSVKLGPQETQYF. The sequenced CDR3 bases are TGTGCCTGGAGTGTCAAATTGGGCCCCCAAGAGACC.

The CDR3 bases that were read are TGTGCCAGCTCAGGGGGCGATGGC. It codes for CASSGGDG. The whole CDR3 sequence reads CASSGGDGYTF. The genes are TRBV18 and TRBJ1-2; weak D call: TRBD1 (6 bases). The read ends 3 residues early relative to the CDR3; the germline J gene fills the gap. The germline gives CDR1 KGHSH, CDR2 LQKENI. This CDR3 region has 11 residues. Trimming cost V 5 bases and J 6 bases, with 7 bases left between them. Full variable domain (rest looked up from reference TRBV18 and TRBJ1-2): NAGVMQNPRHLVRRRGQEARLRCSPMKGHSHVYWYRQLPEEGLKFMVYLQKENIIDESGMPKERFSAEFPKEGPSILRIQQVVRGDSAAYFCASSGGDGYTFGSGTRLTVV.

As for this clone: With the read ending 3 residues before the CDR3 end, the germline J gene is used to fill in that end. The chain combines TRBV20-1 with TRBJ2-1; TRBD2 matches 8 bases. The germline V gene encodes CDR1 DFQATT and CDR2 SNEGSKA (reference sequence). With 3 bases clipped from V and 7 bases from J, the junction kept 14 bases outside the gene matches. The CDR3 sequence is 16 residues long. The CDR3 DNA, read in part, is TGCAGTGCTAGTCGGAGCGGGAGCCTTATAGTAAATGAG. Encoded protein: CSASRSGSLIVNE. The whole CDR3 sequence is CSASRSGSLIVNEQFF.

Regarding this clone: The CDR3 end is not reached by the read, which stops 3 residues before it; the germline J gene fills it in. J is TRBJ2-4 and V is TRBV7-8; TRBD1 matches at 8 bases. Germline assignment: CDR1 SGHVS and CDR2 FQNEAQ. The CDR3 spans 14 residues. V dropped 2 bases and J dropped 8; count of bases not matched to a gene: 5. The sequenced CDR3 bases are TGTGCCAGCAGCTTAACGACAGGGGTCGACATT. Residues: CASSLTTGVDI. The whole CDR3 protein reads CASSLTTGVDIQYF.